The following is a TCR beta chain sequence with its context. The antigen is unknown. This CDR3 comprises 16 residues. The V end was cut by 7 bases, the J end by 0 bases, with 16 bases between. Germline lookup yields CDR1 MDHEN and CDR2 SYDVKM. TCRdb's copy holds only in-frame clones and misses some; the assay was immunoSEQ multiplex PCR. The repertoire includes around 53,000 clones, approximately 84% of them detected once, and 3.5% to 5.5% sits in the top ten. The data were taken from a study of a mutant IDH1 vaccine in newly diagnosed glioma. Study-level background: Commencement of vaccination occurred 4-6 weeks following radiotherapy alone, or concurrently with temozolomide cycles. V12 came at week 35, V13 at week 47. Every participant had undergone radiotherapy, temozolomide, or both before, and most underwent both.

Time point described: week 47, end of study. What each vaccine dose contained was 300 ug of mutant IDH1 20-mer peptide, accompanied by topical imiquimod. Donor diagnoses consisted of new WHO grade 3 or 4 IDH1-mutant, ATRX-lost astrocytomas. The sample was PBMCs, taken from a glioma patient whose treatment included an IDH1 peptide vaccine. The source is a woman in her twenties or thirties with glioma. Some clones in this sample may be carry-over from other donors' samples. V usage is TRBV28 and J usage is TRBJ1-3; D uncertain. The CDR3 protein is CASIRGMGFSGNTIYF. The CDR3 nucleotides read TGTGCCAGCATCCGGGGTATGGGGTTCTCTGGAAACACCATATATTTT.